One and the same sample provided the 8 T cell receptor beta chains below, sequenced in a study of T-cell reconstitution after alpha-beta-depleted transplantation in children. Researchers prepared the TCRbeta library using unique molecular identifiers, the study reports. MiXCR, applied by TCRdb to the PCR reads, yields one record per CDR3 protein. The sample shows around 70,000 distinct CDR3 sequences, approximately 10% of them seen only once. Sequenced material: PBMCs, taken before TCRalphabeta/CD19-depleted stem cell transplant. The source of these receptors is a boy younger than 18 with acute myeloid leukemia, due to receive a stem cell transplant.

This clonotype was observed many times. The chain is built from TRBV5-6 and TRBJ2-2; no clear D. The CDR3 length is 14 residues. Germline CDR1 SGHDT, CDR2 YYEEEE. Deletions cut 3 bases from V and 7 bases from J, with 13 bases between. CDR3 in DNA: TGTGCCAGCAGCTCCCGACTTGTTAGCGGGGAGCTGTTTTTT. Translating gives CASSSRLVSGELFF.

The chain recombines TRBV28 with TRBJ1-5, with TRBD1 as a possible D gene (5 bases). Germline-derived CDR1 and CDR2 are MDHEN and SYDVKM. CDR3 length equals 15 residues. Trimming shortened V by 7 bases and J by 3 bases, and 16 bases separated the two germline ends. The CDR3 DNA is TGTGCCAGCAATCCCCACGGGGGGGTCAATCAGCCCCAGCATTTT. Amino acids: CASNPHGGVNQPQHF. Variable domain in full (rest from reference TRBV28 and TRBJ1-5): DVKVTQSSRYLVKRTGEKVFLECVQDMDHENMFWYRQDPGLGLRLIYFSYDVKMKEKGDIPEGYSVSREKKERFSLILESASTNQTSMYLCASNPHGGVNQPQHFGDGTRLSIL.

A remark on this clonotype: This may be a read error: a much more frequent sequence differs by one nucleotide. The DNA is omitted, as the CDR3 cannot be located on it reliably, and the CDR3 follows TCRdb's listing. The V call is TRBV6-1, the J call TRBJ1-1; the table's D call, TRBD1, was not checked against the DNA. CDR1 is MNHNS and CDR2 is SASEGT in the germline V gene. The CDR3 contains 18 residues when both ends are counted. The CDR3 spells CASRRAGTGGRRDTEAFF.

This clonotype was counted at least ten times. The chain joins TRBV7-9 to TRBJ2-1, with D perhaps matching TRBD1 or TRBD2 (5 bases each). Germline-derived CDR1 and CDR2 are SEHNR and FQNEAQ (reference sequence). Deletions cut 3 bases from V and 9 bases from J, with 21 bases between. The CDR3 covers 16 residues. DNA of the CDR3: TGTGCCAGCAGCTTGACCGGGACCAACGTTCTAGGTGAGCAGTTCTTC. Translated, it gives CASSLTGTNVLGEQFF.

This clonotype was counted at least ten times. The genes are TRBV6-5 and TRBJ2-1; TRBD1 matches at 9 bases. Germline V lookup: CDR1 MNHEY, CDR2 SVGAGI. CDR3 size: 14 residues. After removal of 10 bases from V and 5 bases from J, the junction contained 9 bases not matched to a gene. This CDR3 reads CATGSWTGDNEQFF. CDR3 sequence (DNA): TGTGCCACCGGCTCTTGGACAGGGGACAATGAGCAGTTCTTC.

This clonotype was recorded at least ten times. V and J are TRBV20-1 and TRBJ1-6, with 11 bases matching TRBD1. V shed 1 base, J shed 9 bases, and the junction held 8 bases outside the gene matches. CDR3 length equals 16 residues. CDR1 and CDR2 (germline): DFQATT, SNEGSKA (reference sequence). The CDR3 nucleotides read TGCAGTGCTAGAGCGGACAGGGGGCTTCTCGGTTCACCCCTCCACTTT. It encodes CSARADRGLLGSPLHF.

This clonotype was observed many times. The genes are TRBV7-2 and TRBJ2-7; D might be TRBD2 (5 bases). The CDR3 covers 17 residues. V lost 3 bases and J lost 3, with 21 bases in between. CDR1 and CDR2 from the germline V gene are SGHTA and FQGNSA. Here the CDR3 reads CASSFMGSAAKYYEQYF. The CDR3 coding sequence is TGTGCCAGCAGCTTTATGGGTAGCGCGGCAAAATACTACGAGCAGTACTTC.

This clonotype has a single count. A much bigger clone sits one base away, suggesting this may be a read error. This chain connects TRBV6-2 or TRBV6-3 to TRBJ2-3; D call uncertain. Germline V gene sequence: CDR1 MNHEY, CDR2 SVGEGT. V lost 2 bases to trimming and J lost 4 bases, with 10 bases between them. The CDR3 extends over 14 amino acids. Here the CDR3 DNA reads TGTGCCAGCAGTTACGTTAGGATGTCAGATACGCAGTATTTT. It is translated as CASSYVRMSDTQYF.